This TCR beta chain came from a study of T cells after posttransplantation cyclophosphamide. Notes on the study in general: Blood and skin or GI T cell repertoires showed limited TRB overlap.

V was trimmed by 0 bases and J by 0 bases, leaving 6 bases between them. This CDR3 has 15 amino acids. Germline CDR1 and CDR2: SGHNT and YYREEE (reference sequence). In this sample, this clone turned up many times. Its specificity is not known. Sequenced by immunoSEQ multiplex PCR; TCRdb stores in-frame clones only, minus some. Altogether 20,000 to 25,000 clones were found in the sample, and no singletons occur. V and J are TRBV5-4 and TRBJ1-4; the D is unclear. This clonotype was sampled from a woman aged 50 to 60 in good health, CMV-negative, and a related stem cell transplant donor. The sample taken for sequencing was PBMCs. CDR3 nucleotides: TGTGCCAGCAGCTTGGGTGTAGCAACTAATGAAAAACTGTTTTTT. Protein: CASSLGVATNEKLFF.